The entry below describes one T cell receptor (beta chain). Its target is not known. PCR was performed using 60 Vbeta and 13 Jbeta primers. Produced via immunoSEQ multiplex PCR; TCRdb's table is partial and in-frame only. The sample includes over 80,000 clones. This entry comes from a study of cytomegalovirus exposure and HLA in healthy donors. Points from the study as a whole: When analyzed later, a missense DCLRE1C variant was found to be linked to TCR beta V- and J-gene trimming.

Germline V lookup: CDR1 SGHAT, CDR2 FQDESV (reference sequence). The V segment lost 3 bases and the J segment 0 bases; nucleotides outside the gene matches: 1. This CDR3 has 14 amino acids. This chain uses TRBV11-1 with TRBJ1-1; 7 bases are shared with TRBD1. The clonotype comes from a girl aged 10 to 17 in good health and CMV-seropositive. Sequencing used PBMCs. CDR3 nucleotides: TGTGCCAGCAGCTTCGACAGGGTGAACACTGAAGCTTTCTTT. Its translation: CASSFDRVNTEAFF. Full variable domain (outside the CDR3, taken from reference TRBV11-1 and TRBJ1-1): EAEVAQSPRYKITEKSQAVAFWCDPISGHATLYWYRQILGQGPELLVQFQDESVVDDSQLPKDRFSAERLKGVDSTLKIQPAELGDSAMYLCASSFDRVNTEAFFGQGTRLTVV.